These T cell receptor beta chains were read from a single sample in a study of blood T cells in healthy people across ages. TCRdb analysed the 5' RACE reads with MiXCR anew, one entry per CDR3 protein. The table shows about 570,000 distinct CDR3 sequences, with roughly a quarter occurring only once. Separately, the same data were catalogued under a study of T cells of mothers and their children.

Sequencing was performed on blood. The origin of the receptors is a boy aged 2 to 10 in good health. Each CDR3 is given with its conserved first and last residue. D genes are given only for firm matches. Clone size, where shown, is once, few, many, or a class for clones that have expanded.

>TRBJ2-5|NA|NA|TRBV3-1
TGTGCCAGCAGCCAAGATCCAGTTCTTGGGACCCAGTACTTC
CASSQDPVLGTQYF
>TRBJ2-3|few|TRBD2|TRBV11-2
TGTGCCAGCAGAGGGACTAGCGGGGGCACAGATACGCAGTATTTT
CASRGTSGGTDTQYF
>TRBJ2-2|NA|NA|TRBV4-3
TGCGCCAGCAGCCACCTGGGGCAGGACACCGGGGAGCTGTTTTTT
CASSHLGQDTGELFF
>TRBJ2-5|NA|NA|TRBV12-3/TRBV12-4
TGTGCCAGTTATCCGGGACGCCGCCAAGAGACCCAGTACTTC
CASYPGRRQETQYF
>TRBJ2-2|NA|NA|TRBV6-5
TGTGCCAGCAGTTACGGGCACCCGACGAACACCGGGGAGCTGTTTTTT
CASSYGHPTNTGELFF
>TRBJ2-3|NA|NA|TRBV7-9
TGTGCCAGCAGCTCAGAGGTCCTCCGGGACACCCGCACAGATACGCAGTATTTT
CASSSEVLRDTRTDTQYF
>TRBJ1-2|NA|TRBD1|TRBV7-3
TGTGCCAGCAGCCCACAGGGGAGGGGCACGTCCGCCTATGGCTACACCTTC
CASSPQGRGTSAYGYTF
>TRBJ2-1|few|TRBD2|TRBV4-2
TGTGCCAGCAGCCGCCTTTCCGGGGGGGCCTACAATGAGCAGTTCTTC
CASSRLSGGAYNEQFF
>TRBJ2-1|few|TRBD2|TRBV13
TGTGCCAGCAGCCCCTACACTAGCGGGAGGGCCGGTGAGCAGTTCTTC
CASSPYTSGRAGEQFF
>TRBJ1-1|few|TRBD1|TRBV12-3/TRBV12-4
TGTGCCAGCAGGGACAGGGCTAACACTGAAGCTTTCTTT
CASRDRANTEAFF
>TRBJ2-5|NA|NA|TRBV28
TGTGCCAGCAGTTTGATTTTCCCCCCGGGTTCTGTCGGGACCCAGTACTTC
CASSLIFPPGSVGTQYF
>TRBJ2-1|few|NA|TRBV28
TGTGTCAGCAGGATTCGGGGAGCGAGCTCCTACAATGAGCAGTTCTTC
CVSRIRGASSYNEQFF
>TRBJ1-2|NA|TRBD1|TRBV18
TGTGCCAGCTCACCCACAGGGGAGGTCTTCTATGGCTACACCTTC
CASSPTGEVFYGYTF
>TRBJ1-2|NA|NA|TRBV20-1
TGCAGTGCTAGAGACAATCGAGCTAACTATGGCTACACCTTC
CSARDNRANYGYTF
>TRBJ2-5|few|TRBD2|TRBV7-9
TGTGCCAGCAGCTCTTCGGGGGGTCAAGAGGACCAGTACTTC
CASSSSGGQEDQYF
>TRBJ1-2|NA|NA|TRBV6-7
TGTGCCAGCAGTTTGGGGATGAACTATGGCTACACCTTC
CASSLGMNYGYTF
>TRBJ2-2|NA|NA|TRBV28
TGTGCCAGCAACACACCTCTCGGGGAGCTGTTTTTT
CASNTPLGELFF
>TRBJ1-3|NA|NA|TRBV20-1
TGCAGTGCTAGTCCCCTTTCTTCTGGAAACACCATATATTTT
CSASPLSSGNTIYF